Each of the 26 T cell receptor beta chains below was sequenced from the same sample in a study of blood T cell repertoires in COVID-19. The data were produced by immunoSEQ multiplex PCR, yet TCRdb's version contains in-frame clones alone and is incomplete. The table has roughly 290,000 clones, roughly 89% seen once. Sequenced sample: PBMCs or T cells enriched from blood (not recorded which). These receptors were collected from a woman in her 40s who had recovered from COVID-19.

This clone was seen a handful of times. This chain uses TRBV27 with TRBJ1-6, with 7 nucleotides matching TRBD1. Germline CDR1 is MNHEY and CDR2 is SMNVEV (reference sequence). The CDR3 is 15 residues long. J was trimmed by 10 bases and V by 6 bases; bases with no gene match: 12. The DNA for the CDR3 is TGTGCCAGCAGGACTCGAACAGGGGTGGGATCACCCCTCCACTTT. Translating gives CASRTRTGVGSPLHF.

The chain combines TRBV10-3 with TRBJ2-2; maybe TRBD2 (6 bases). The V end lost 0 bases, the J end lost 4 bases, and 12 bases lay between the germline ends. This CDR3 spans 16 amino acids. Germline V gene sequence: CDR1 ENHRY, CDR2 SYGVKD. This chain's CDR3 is CAISESGGGPTGELFF. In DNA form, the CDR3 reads TGTGCCATCAGTGAGTCGGGGGGAGGCCCCACCGGGGAGCTGTTTTTT.

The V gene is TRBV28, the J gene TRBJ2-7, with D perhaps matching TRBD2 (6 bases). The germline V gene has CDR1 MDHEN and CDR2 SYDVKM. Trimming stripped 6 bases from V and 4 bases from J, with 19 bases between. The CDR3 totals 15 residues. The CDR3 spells CASREEGRERYEQYF. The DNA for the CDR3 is TGTGCCAGCAGGGAGGAGGGCAGGGAAAGGTACGAGCAGTACTTC.

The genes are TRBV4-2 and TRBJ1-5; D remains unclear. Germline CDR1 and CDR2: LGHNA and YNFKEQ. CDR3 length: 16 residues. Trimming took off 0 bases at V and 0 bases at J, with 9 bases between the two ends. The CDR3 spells CASSQDLQSSNQPQHF. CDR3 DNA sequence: TGTGCCAGCAGCCAAGATCTTCAGTCTAGCAATCAGCCCCAGCATTTT.

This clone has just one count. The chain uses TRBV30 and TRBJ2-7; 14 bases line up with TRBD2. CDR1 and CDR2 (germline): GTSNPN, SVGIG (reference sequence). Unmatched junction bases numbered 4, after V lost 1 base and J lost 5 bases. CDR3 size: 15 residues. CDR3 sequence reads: CAWSGRLAGGDEQYF. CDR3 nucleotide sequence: TGTGCCTGGAGTGGCCGACTAGCGGGAGGGGACGAGCAGTACTTC.

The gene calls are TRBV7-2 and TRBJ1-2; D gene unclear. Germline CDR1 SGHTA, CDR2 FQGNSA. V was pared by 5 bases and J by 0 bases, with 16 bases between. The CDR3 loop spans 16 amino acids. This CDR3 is CASSPQMARTNYGYTF. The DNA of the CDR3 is TGTGCCAGCAGCCCCCAGATGGCACGTACTAACTATGGCTACACCTTC.

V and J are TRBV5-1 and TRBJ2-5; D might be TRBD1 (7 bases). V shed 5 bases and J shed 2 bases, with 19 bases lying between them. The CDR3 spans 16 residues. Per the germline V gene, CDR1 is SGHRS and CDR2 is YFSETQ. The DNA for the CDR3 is TGCGCCAGCAGGAGTGCAGGGGGGACCGTTCAAGAGACCCAGTACTTC. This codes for CASRSAGGTVQETQYF.

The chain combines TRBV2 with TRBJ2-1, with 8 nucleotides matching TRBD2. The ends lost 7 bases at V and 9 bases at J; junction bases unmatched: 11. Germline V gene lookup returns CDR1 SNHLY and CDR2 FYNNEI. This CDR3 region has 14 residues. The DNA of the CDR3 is TGTGCCAGCATCCCTTTCGGGGGGGCAATTGAGCAGTTCTTC. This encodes CASIPFGGAIEQFF. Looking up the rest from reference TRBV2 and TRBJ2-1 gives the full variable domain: EPEVTQTPSHQVTQMGQEVILRCVPISNHLYFYWYRQILGQKVEFLVSFYNNEISEKSEIFDDQFSVERPDGSNFTLKIRSTKLEDSAMYFCASIPFGGAIEQFFGPGTRLTVL.

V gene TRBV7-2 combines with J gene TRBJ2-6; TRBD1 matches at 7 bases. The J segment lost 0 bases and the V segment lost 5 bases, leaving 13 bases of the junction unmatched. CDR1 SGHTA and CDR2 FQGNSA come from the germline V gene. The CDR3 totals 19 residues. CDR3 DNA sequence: TGTGCCAGCAGCCCACGGGACAGAATATCGCGCTCTGGGGCCAACGTCCTGACTTTC. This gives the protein CASSPRDRISRSGANVLTF.

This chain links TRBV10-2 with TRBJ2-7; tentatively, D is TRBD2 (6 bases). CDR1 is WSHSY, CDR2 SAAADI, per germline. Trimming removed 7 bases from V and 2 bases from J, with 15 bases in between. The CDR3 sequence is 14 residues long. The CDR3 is CASKVGLAAYEQYF. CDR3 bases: TGCGCCAGCAAAGTGGGACTGGCTGCCTACGAGCAGTACTTC.

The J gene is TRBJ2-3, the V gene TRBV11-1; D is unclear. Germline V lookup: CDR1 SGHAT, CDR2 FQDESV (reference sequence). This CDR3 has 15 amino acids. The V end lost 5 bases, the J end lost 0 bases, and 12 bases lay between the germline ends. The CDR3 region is CASSPTVISTDTQYF. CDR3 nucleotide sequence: TGTGCCAGCAGCCCTACGGTTATTAGCACAGATACGCAGTATTTT. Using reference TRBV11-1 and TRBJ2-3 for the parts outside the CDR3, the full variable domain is EAEVAQSPRYKITEKSQAVAFWCDPISGHATLYWYRQILGQGPELLVQFQDESVVDDSQLPKDRFSAERLKGVDSTLKIQPAELGDSAMYLCASSPTVISTDTQYFGPGTRLTVL.

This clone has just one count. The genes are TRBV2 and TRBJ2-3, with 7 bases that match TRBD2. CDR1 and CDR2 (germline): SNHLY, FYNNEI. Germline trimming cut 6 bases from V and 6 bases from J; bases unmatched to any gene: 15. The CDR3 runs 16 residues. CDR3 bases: TGTGCCAGCAGATCTGAGGCGGGAGCCACCTCGGATACGCAGTATTTT. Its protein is CASRSEAGATSDTQYF.

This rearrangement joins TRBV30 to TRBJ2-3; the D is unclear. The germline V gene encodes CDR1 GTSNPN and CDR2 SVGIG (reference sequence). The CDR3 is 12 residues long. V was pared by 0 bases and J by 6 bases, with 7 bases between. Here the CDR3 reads CAWSVHPDTQYF. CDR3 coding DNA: TGTGCCTGGAGTGTACATCCCGATACGCAGTATTTT.

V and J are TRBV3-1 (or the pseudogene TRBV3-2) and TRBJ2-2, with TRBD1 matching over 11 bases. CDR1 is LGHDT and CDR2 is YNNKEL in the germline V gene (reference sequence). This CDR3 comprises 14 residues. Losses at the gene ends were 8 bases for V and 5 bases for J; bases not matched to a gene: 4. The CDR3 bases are TGTGCCAGCCGGGGGACAGGGGGGACCGGGGAGCTGTTTTTT. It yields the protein CASRGTGGTGELFF.

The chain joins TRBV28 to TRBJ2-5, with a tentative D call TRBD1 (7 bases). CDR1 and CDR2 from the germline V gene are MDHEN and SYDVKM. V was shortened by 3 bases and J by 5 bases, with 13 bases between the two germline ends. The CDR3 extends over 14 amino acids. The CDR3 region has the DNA TGTGCCAGCAGTTTGCAGGGGGGTGACGAGACCCAGTACTTC. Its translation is CASSLQGGDETQYF.

This CDR3 reads CASSRVAGSTDTQYF. The CDR3, as DNA: TGTGCCAGCAGCCGTGTAGCGGGCTCAACAGATACGCAGTATTTT. The chain has TRBV5-4 and TRBJ2-3; 7 bases fit TRBD2. Germline CDR1 is SGHNT and CDR2 is YYREEE (reference sequence). CDR3 size: 15 residues. After removal of 4 bases from V and 3 bases from J, the junction contained 8 bases not matched to a gene.

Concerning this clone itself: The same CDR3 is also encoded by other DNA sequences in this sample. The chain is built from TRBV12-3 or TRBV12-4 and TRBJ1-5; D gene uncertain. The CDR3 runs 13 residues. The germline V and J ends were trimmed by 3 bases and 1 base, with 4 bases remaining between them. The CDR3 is CASSFSSNQPQHF. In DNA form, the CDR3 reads TGTGCCAGCAGTTTCTCGAGCAATCAGCCCCAGCATTTT.

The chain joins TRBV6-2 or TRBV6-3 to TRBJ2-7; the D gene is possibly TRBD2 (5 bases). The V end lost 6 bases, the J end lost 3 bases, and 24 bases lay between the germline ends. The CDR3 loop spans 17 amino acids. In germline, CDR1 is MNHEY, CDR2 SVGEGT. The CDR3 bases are TGTGCCAGCAGCTCCGCTCGAATAGCGAGCCGAGTCTACGAGCAGTACTTC. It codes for CASSSARIASRVYEQYF.

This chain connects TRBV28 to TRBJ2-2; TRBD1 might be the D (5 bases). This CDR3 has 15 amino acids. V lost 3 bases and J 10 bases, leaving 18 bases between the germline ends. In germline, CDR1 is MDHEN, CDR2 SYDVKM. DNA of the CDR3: TGTGCCAGCAGTTTCGACAGCGTATCAGAAGAGGAGCTGTTTTTT. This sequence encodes CASSFDSVSEEELFF.

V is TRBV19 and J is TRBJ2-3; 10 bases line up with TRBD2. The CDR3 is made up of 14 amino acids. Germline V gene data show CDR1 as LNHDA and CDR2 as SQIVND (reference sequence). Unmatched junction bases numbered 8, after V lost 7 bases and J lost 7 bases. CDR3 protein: CASNPSGSRNTQYF. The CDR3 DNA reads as TGTGCCAGTAACCCTAGCGGGAGTAGGAATACGCAGTATTTT.

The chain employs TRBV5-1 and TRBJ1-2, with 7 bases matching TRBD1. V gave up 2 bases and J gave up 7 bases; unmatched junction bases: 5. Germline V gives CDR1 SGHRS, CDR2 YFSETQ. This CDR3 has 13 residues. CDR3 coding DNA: TGCGCCAGCAGCTTCGACAGGGCGGGTGGCTACACCTTC. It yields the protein CASSFDRAGGYTF.

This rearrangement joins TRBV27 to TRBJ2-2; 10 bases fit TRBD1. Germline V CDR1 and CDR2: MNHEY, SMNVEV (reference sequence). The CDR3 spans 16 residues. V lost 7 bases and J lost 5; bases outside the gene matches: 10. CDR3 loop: CASKLFGQGVTGELFF. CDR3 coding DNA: TGTGCCAGCAAGCTTTTTGGACAGGGGGTTACCGGGGAGCTGTTTTTT.

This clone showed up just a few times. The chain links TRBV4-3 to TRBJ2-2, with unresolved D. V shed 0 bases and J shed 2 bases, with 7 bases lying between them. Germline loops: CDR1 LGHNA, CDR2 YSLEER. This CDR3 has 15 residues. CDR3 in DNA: TGCGCCAGCAGCCAAGATACGAGAAACACCGGGGAGCTGTTTTTT. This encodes CASSQDTRNTGELFF.

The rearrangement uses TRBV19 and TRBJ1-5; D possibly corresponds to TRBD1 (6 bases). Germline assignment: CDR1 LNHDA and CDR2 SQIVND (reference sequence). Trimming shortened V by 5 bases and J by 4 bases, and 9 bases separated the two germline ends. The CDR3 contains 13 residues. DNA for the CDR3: TGTGCCAGTAGTTCAGGGGTGAATCAGCCCCAGCATTTT. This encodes CASSSGVNQPQHF.

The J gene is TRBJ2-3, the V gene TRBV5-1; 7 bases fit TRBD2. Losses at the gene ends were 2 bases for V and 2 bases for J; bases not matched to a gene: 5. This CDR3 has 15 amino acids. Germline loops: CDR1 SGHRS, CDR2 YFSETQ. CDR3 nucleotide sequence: TGCGCCAGCAGCTTATTACTAGCGATCACAGATACGCAGTATTTT. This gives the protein CASSLLLAITDTQYF.

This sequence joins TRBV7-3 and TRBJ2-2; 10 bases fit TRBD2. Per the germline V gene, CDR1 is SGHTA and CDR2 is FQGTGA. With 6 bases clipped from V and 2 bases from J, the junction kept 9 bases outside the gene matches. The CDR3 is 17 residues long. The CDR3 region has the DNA TGTGCCAGCAGATACACGGGACTAGCGAGTAACACCGGGGAGCTGTTTTTT. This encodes CASRYTGLASNTGELFF. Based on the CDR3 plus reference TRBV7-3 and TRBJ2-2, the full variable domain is GAGVSQTPSNKVTEKGKYVELRCDPISGHTALYWYRQSLGQGPEFLIYFQGTGAADDSGLPNDRFFAVRPEGSVSTLKIQRTERGDSAVYLCASRYTGLASNTGELFFGEGSRLTVL.